This T cell receptor (beta chain) was recorded in a study of blood T cell repertoires in COVID-19. The overall study: COVID-19 samples from acute and convalescent phases originated in the United States, Italy and Spain. In each case, the material was cDNA or gDNA derived from T cells, B-cell-depleted T cells, or PBMCs.

Researchers sorted participants into cohorts using their self-reported clinical history. In the original processing: Reference gene primer amplification yielded estimated nucleated cell counts. The method was immunoSEQ multiplex PCR; TCRdb's version includes in-frame clones alone and lacks a portion of them. V, J and clone size reflect that table, while D and trimming were determined from the DNA. The sample lists a few hundred thousand clones; roughly 86% were seen once. With 0 bases removed from V and 8 bases from J, the gap between germline ends came to 6 bases. The CDR3 extends over 13 amino acids. Germline values: CDR1 SGHRS, CDR2 YFSETQ.

The chain joins TRBV5-1 to TRBJ1-6, with D possibly being TRBD1 (5 bases). The TCR sequence derives from a man aged 25-45 years who had recovered from COVID-19. Source material: PBMCs or T cells enriched from blood (not recorded which). CDR3 sequence: CASSLAGYSPLHF. The CDR3 DNA sequence: TGCGCCAGCAGCTTGGCAGGGTATTCACCCCTCCACTTT.